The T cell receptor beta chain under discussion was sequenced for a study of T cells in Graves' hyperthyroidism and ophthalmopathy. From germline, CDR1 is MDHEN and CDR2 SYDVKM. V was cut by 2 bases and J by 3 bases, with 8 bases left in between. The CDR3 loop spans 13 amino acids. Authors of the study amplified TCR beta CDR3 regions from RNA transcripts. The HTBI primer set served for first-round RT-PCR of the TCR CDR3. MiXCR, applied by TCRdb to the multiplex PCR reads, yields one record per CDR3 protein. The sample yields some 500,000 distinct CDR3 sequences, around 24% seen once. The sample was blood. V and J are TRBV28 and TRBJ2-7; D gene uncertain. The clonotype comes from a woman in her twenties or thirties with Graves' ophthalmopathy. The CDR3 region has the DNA TGTGCCAGCAGTTTACCCCCCGGCTACGAGCAGTACTTC. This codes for CASSLPPGYEQYF. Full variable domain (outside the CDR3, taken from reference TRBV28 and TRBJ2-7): DVKVTQSSRYLVKRTGEKVFLECVQDMDHENMFWYRQDPGLGLRLIYFSYDVKMKEKGDIPEGYSVSREKKERFSLILESASTNQTSMYLCASSLPPGYEQYFGPGTRLTVT.